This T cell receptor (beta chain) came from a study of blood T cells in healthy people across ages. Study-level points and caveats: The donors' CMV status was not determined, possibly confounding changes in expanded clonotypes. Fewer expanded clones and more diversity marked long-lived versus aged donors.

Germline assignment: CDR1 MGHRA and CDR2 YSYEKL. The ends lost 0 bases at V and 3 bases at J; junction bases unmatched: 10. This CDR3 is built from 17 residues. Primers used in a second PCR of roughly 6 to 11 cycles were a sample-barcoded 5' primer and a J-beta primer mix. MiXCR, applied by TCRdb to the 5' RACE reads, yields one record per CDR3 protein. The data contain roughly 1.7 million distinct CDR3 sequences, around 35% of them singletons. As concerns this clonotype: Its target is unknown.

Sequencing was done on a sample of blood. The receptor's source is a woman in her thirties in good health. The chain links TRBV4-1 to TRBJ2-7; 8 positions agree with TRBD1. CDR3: CASSQDRGTGTNYEQYF. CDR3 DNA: TGCGCCAGCAGCCAAGATCGGGGGACAGGAACTAACTACGAGCAGTACTTC.